This TCR beta chain was found in a study of CD8 T cells in Susac syndrome. Sequencing of TCR beta drew on CD8+ and CD4+ T cells from blood. With random hexamers, 0.5 to 1 ug RNA was reverse transcribed. TCRdb re-analysed the immunoSEQ multiplex PCR reads in MiXCR, keeping a single row per CDR3 protein. The table includes approximately 180,000 distinct CDR3 sequences, approximately 96% detected once. CDR1 is GTSNPN, CDR2 SVGIG, per germline (reference sequence). This CDR3 has 15 amino acids. V lost 0 bases, J lost 0 bases, and 4 bases stayed unmatched. The source material was CD4+ T cells from PBMCs. This sequence joins TRBV30 and TRBJ1-1; TRBD1 agrees at 7 bases. This receptor was taken from a human donor with multiple sclerosis. CDR3 sequence reads: CAWSVSDRVNTEAFF. As DNA, the CDR3 is TGTGCCTGGAGTGTATCCGACAGGGTGAACACTGAAGCTTTCTTT.